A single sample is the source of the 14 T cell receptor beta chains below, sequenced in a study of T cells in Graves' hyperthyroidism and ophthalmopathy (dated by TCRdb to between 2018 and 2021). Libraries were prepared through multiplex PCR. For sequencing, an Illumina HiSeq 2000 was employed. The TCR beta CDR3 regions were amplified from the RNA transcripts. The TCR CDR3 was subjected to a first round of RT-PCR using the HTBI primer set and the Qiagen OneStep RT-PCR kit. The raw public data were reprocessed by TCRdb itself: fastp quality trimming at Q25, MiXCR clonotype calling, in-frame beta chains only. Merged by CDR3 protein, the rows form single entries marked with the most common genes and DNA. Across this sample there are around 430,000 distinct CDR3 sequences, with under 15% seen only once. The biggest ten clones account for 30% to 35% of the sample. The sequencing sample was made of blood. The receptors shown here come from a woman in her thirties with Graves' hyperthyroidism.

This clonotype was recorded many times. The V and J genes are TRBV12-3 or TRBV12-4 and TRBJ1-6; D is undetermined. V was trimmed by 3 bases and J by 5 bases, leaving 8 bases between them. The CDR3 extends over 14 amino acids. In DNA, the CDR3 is TGTGCCAGCAGTTTCGGGCAAAATAATTCACCCCTCCACTTT. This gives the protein CASSFGQNNSPLHF.

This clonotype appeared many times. In DNA form, the CDR3 reads TGTGCCAGCAGTCCGACGTGGACAGCCAATGAGCAGTTCTTC. This encodes CASSPTWTANEQFF. This rearrangement joins TRBV28 to TRBJ2-1; tentative D call: TRBD1 (6 bases). The ends were cut back, 5 bases at V and 6 bases at J, with 14 bases in the middle. The CDR3 is 14 residues long. Germline CDR1 is MDHEN and CDR2 is SYDVKM.

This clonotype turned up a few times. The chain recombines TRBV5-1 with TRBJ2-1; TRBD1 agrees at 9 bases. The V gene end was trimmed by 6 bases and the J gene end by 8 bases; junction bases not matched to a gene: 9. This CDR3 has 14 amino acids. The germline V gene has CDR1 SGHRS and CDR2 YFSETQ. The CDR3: CASTPGQGNHEQFF. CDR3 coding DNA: TGCGCCAGCACCCCGGGACAGGGTAACCATGAGCAGTTCTTC.

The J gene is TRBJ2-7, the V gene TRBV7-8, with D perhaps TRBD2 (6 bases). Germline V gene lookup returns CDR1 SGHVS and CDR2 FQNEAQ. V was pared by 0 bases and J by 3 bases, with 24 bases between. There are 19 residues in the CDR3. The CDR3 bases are TGTGCCAGCAGCTTAGCGCTTCCGGCCTTCGCGGGATCGGTCTACGAGCAGTACTTC. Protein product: CASSLALPAFAGSVYEQYF. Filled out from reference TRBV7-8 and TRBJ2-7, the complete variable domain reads GAGVSQSPRYKVAKRGQDVALRCDPISGHVSLFWYQQALGQGPEFLTYFQNEAQLDKSGLPSDRFFAERPEGSVSTLKIQRTQQEDSAVYLCASSLALPAFAGSVYEQYFGPGTRLTVT.

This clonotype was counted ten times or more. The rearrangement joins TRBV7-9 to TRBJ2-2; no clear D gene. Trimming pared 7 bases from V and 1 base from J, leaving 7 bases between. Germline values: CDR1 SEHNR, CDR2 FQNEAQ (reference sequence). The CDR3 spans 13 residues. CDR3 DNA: TGTGCCAGCATATGGGGGAACACCGGGGAGCTGTTTTTT. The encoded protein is CASIWGNTGELFF.

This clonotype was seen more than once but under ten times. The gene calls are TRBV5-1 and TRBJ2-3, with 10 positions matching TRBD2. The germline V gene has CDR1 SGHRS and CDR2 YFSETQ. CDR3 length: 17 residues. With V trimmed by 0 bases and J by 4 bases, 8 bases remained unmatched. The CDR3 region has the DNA TGCGCCAGCAGCTTGGGCCGACTAGCGGGCGGACCAGATACGCAGTATTTT. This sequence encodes CASSLGRLAGGPDTQYF.

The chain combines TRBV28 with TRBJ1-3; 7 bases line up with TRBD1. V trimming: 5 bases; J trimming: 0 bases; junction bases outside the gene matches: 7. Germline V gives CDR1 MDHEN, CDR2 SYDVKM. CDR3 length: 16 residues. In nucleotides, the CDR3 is TGTGCCAGCAGTACCGGAGGGGGCAACTCTGGAAACACCATATATTTT. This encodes CASSTGGGNSGNTIYF.

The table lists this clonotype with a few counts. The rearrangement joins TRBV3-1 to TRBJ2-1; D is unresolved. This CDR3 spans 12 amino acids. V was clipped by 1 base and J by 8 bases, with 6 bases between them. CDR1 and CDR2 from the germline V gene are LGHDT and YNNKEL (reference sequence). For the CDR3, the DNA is TGTGCCAGCAGCCAAGTCTCGGATGAGCAGTTCTTC. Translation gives CASSQVSDEQFF.

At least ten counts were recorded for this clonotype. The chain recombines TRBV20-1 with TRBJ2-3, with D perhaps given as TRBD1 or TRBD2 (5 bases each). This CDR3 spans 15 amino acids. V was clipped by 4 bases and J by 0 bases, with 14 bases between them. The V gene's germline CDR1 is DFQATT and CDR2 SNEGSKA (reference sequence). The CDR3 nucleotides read TGCAGTGCTACCTCCGGGACCGATAGCACAGATACGCAGTATTTT. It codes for CSATSGTDSTDTQYF.

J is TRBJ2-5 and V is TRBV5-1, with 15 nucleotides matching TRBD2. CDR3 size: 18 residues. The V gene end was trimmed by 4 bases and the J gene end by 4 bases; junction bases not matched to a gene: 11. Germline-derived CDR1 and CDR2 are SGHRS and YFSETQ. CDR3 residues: CASSRGLAGGPRGETQYF. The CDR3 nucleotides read TGCGCCAGCAGCCGCGGACTAGCGGGAGGGCCTAGGGGAGAGACCCAGTACTTC.

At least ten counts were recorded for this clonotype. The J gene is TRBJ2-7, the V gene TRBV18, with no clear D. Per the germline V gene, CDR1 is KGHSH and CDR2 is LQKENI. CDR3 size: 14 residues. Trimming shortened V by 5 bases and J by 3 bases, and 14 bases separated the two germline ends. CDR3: CASSTGSGGYEQYF. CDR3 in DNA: TGTGCCAGCTCAACCGGTTCGGGCGGCTACGAGCAGTACTTC.

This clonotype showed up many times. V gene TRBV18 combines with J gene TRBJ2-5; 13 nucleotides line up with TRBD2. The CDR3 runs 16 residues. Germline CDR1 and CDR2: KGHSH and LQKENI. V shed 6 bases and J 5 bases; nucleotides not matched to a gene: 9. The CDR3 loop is CASSELAGGPEETQYF. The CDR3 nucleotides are TGTGCCAGCTCGGAACTAGCGGGAGGGCCGGAGGAGACCCAGTACTTC.

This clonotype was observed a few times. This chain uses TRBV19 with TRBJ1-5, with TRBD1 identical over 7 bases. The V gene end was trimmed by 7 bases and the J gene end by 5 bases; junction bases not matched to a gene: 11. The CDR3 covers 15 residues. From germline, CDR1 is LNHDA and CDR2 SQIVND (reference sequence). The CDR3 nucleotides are TGTGCCAGTAAGTCGGCAGGGGGTTTGTATCAGCCCCAGCATTTT. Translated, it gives CASKSAGGLYQPQHF.

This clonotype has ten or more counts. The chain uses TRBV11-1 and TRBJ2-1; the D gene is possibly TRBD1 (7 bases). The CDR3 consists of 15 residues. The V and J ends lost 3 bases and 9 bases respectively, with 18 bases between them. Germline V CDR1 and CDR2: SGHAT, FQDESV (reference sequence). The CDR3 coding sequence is TGTGCCAGCAGCTTGACAGGGACTCCGGGTCGTGAGCAGTTCTTC. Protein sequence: CASSLTGTPGREQFF. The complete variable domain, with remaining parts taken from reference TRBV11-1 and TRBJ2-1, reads EAEVAQSPRYKITEKSQAVAFWCDPISGHATLYWYRQILGQGPELLVQFQDESVVDDSQLPKDRFSAERLKGVDSTLKIQPAELGDSAMYLCASSLTGTPGREQFFGPGTRLTVL.